The 31 T cell receptor beta chains given below trace back to one sample, sequenced in a study of CD8 T cells in ankylosing spondylitis. These receptors have no known antigen. TCRdb fed the 5' RACE reads into MiXCR, producing one record per CDR3 protein. The data contain 700,000 to 1,000,000 distinct CDR3 sequences, approximately 12% of them singletons. Study conclusions and caveats: Blood from ankylosing spondylitis patients appeared to carry a characteristic eight-variant TCR beta motif.

Source material: blood, either unsorted or a sorted T cell fraction (not recorded which). Receptor source: a male donor with ankylosing spondylitis.

This clonotype was recorded many times. This chain joins TRBV10-3 and TRBJ1-5, with D perhaps matching TRBD1 (5 bases). Between the trimmed V and J ends, which lost 2 bases and 5 bases, there was a span of 13 bases. CDR3 length: 15 residues. Germline lookup yields CDR1 ENHRY and CDR2 SYGVKD. CDR3 region: CAISEMGRRDQPQHF. CDR3 sequence (DNA): TGTGCCATCAGTGAGATGGGGCGCCGGGATCAGCCCCAGCATTTT.

This clonotype appeared a few times. This chain uses TRBV7-9 with TRBJ1-6; D not certain. The CDR3 covers 14 residues. Between the trimmed V and J ends, which lost 0 bases and 8 bases, there was a span of 8 bases. CDR1 is SEHNR, CDR2 FQNEAQ, per germline (reference sequence). CDR3 nucleotides: TGTGCCAGCAGCTTAGCAGGGTCGGATTCACCCCTCCACTTT. Its translation is CASSLAGSDSPLHF.

This clonotype was seen more than once but under ten times. The V and J genes are TRBV5-1 and TRBJ2-1; D is ambiguous. CDR1 is SGHRS, CDR2 YFSETQ, per germline. The CDR3 runs 16 residues. Trimming removed 0 bases from V and 7 bases from J, with 17 bases in between. The CDR3 loop is CASSLGAGVSVNEQFF. CDR3 in DNA: TGCGCCAGCAGCTTGGGGGCCGGAGTATCGGTAAATGAGCAGTTCTTC.

This clonotype was observed a few times. The V gene is TRBV5-1, the J gene TRBJ2-7, with TRBD2 matching over 10 bases. V dropped 0 bases and J dropped 2; count of bases not matched to a gene: 8. The CDR3 is 17 amino acids. Germline loops: CDR1 SGHRS, CDR2 YFSETQ. This CDR3 is CASSLALAGAFTYEQYF. In DNA, the CDR3 is TGCGCCAGCAGCTTGGCCCTAGCGGGAGCGTTTACCTACGAGCAGTACTTC.

The J gene is TRBJ2-7, the V gene TRBV7-2; D is unclear. The CDR3 loop spans 12 amino acids. Between the trimmed V and J ends, which lost 4 bases and 6 bases, there was a span of 10 bases. Germline lookup yields CDR1 SGHTA and CDR2 FQGNSA. CDR3 DNA: TGTGCCAGCAGCTACCAAAGGTCCGAGCAGTACTTC. Translated, it gives CASSYQRSEQYF.

This clonotype occurred many times. The genes are TRBV29-1 and TRBJ2-7, with 8 bases lining up with TRBD2. V was pared by 6 bases and J by 4 bases, with 5 bases of the junction left unmatched. CDR1 is SQVTM, CDR2 ANQGSEA, per germline. CDR3 size: 12 residues. The CDR3: CSVTSGDYEQYF. DNA for the CDR3: TGCAGCGTCACTAGCGGAGATTACGAGCAGTACTTC.

This clonotype has only a few counts. J is TRBJ2-7 and V is TRBV12-3 or TRBV12-4, with TRBD1 matching 9 bases. This CDR3 has 14 residues. The V segment lost 3 bases and the J segment 4 bases; nucleotides outside the gene matches: 4. CDR3 amino acids: CASSFMDRGYEQYF. DNA of the CDR3: TGTGCCAGCAGTTTTATGGACAGGGGATACGAGCAGTACTTC.

The chain recombines TRBV11-2 with TRBJ1-2; D might be TRBD1 (6 bases). CDR1 and CDR2 (germline): SGHAT, FQNNGV. This CDR3 has 13 amino acids. Trimming pared 3 bases from V and 7 bases from J, leaving 12 bases between. CDR3 DNA: TGTGCCAGCAGCTTCCACAGGGCTTCTGGCTACACCTTC. It translates to CASSFHRASGYTF. The full variable domain, rest sourced from reference TRBV11-2 and TRBJ1-2, is EAGVAQSPRYKIIEKRQSVAFWCNPISGHATLYWYQQILGQGPKLLIQFQNNGVVDDSQLPKDRFSAERLKGVDSTLKIQPAKLEDSAVYLCASSFHRASGYTFGSGTRLTVV.

This chain connects TRBV20-1 to TRBJ1-2, with a weak D call TRBD1 (5 bases). This CDR3 contains 13 residues. Per the germline V gene, CDR1 is DFQATT and CDR2 is SNEGSKA (reference sequence). Between the trimmed V and J ends, which lost 6 bases and 8 bases, there was a span of 19 bases. The CDR3 DNA sequence: TGCAGTGCCCACACACAACAAGGGACGGGCTACACCTTC. It encodes CSAHTQQGTGYTF.

The chain couples TRBV29-1 to TRBJ2-2, with D maybe TRBD2 (6 bases). The V end lost 4 bases, the J end lost 1 base, and 10 bases lay between the germline ends. The germline V gene has CDR1 SQVTM and CDR2 ANQGSEA. The CDR3 spans 14 residues. This chain's CDR3 is CSVVRGVNTGELFF. CDR3 DNA: TGCAGCGTTGTGCGCGGGGTGAACACCGGGGAGCTGTTTTTT.

This clonotype came up many times. The rearrangement links TRBV29-1 to TRBJ2-3; D ambiguous. Germline CDR1 and CDR2: SQVTM and ANQGSEA. Trimming shortened V by 5 bases and J by 0 bases, and 9 bases separated the two germline ends. The CDR3 spans 13 residues. CDR3: CSVLRSSTDTQYF. The DNA for the CDR3 is TGCAGCGTTTTAAGGTCTAGCACAGATACGCAGTATTTT.

The rearrangement links TRBV7-2 to TRBJ1-6; D is possibly TRBD1 (5 bases). CDR3 size: 15 residues. Trimming stripped 2 bases from V and 8 bases from J, with 13 bases between. Germline V lookup: CDR1 SGHTA, CDR2 FQGNSA. The CDR3 sequence is CASSLYWGGDSPLHF. The CDR3, as DNA: TGTGCCAGCAGCTTATATTGGGGGGGGGATTCACCCCTCCACTTT.

The chain is built from TRBV5-8 and TRBJ2-3; D tentatively reads TRBD1 or TRBD2 (5 bases each). Looked up from germline, CDR1 is SGHTS and CDR2 is YDEGEE. The CDR3 totals 15 residues. Trimming removed 0 bases at V and 6 bases at J, with 14 bases between. The CDR3 coding sequence is TGTGCCAGCAGCTTGGGAGGGGCCCGAGGTGATACGCAGTATTTT. Protein: CASSLGGARGDTQYF. The full variable domain, in which reference TRBV5-8 and TRBJ2-3 provide the parts outside the CDR3, is EAGVTQSPTHLIKTRGQQATLRCSPISGHTSVYWYQQALGLGLQFLLWYDEGEERNRGNFPPRFSGRQFPNYSSELNVNALELEDSALYLCASSLGGARGDTQYFGPGTRLTVL.

A few counts support this clonotype. The V call is TRBV12-3 or TRBV12-4, the J call TRBJ1-6; D is ambiguous. The CDR3 is 15 residues long. The V and J ends lost 2 bases and 7 bases respectively, with 12 bases between them. The CDR3 is CASSLSGRHNSPLHF. The CDR3 DNA is TGTGCCAGCAGTTTATCCGGTAGACACAATTCACCCCTCCACTTT.

The chain uses TRBV7-2 and TRBJ2-5; a possible D gene is TRBD2 (7 bases). The CDR3 runs to 16 residues. V was clipped by 5 bases and J by 4 bases, with 20 bases between them. CDR1 is SGHTA, CDR2 FQGNSA, per germline. The CDR3 sequence: CASSRQGGGGGETQYF. The CDR3 DNA is TGTGCCAGCAGCCGCCAGGGCGGAGGGGGGGGAGAGACCCAGTACTTC.

This chain connects TRBV4-3 to TRBJ1-3; D is perhaps TRBD1 (6 bases). The CDR3 is made up of 18 amino acids. Germline V gives CDR1 LGHNA, CDR2 YSLEER. Trimming took 0 bases from V and 0 from J, leaving 15 bases between them. The chain's CDR3 is CASSQDFRGSRSGNTIYF. The CDR3 bases are TGCGCCAGCAGCCAAGATTTCAGGGGCAGCCGCTCTGGAAACACCATATATTTT.

As for this clonotype: One end of the junction does not line up with germline, which may come from a read error. The V and J genes are TRBV20-1 and TRBJ2-7; weak D call: TRBD2 (6 bases). CDR3 length: 13 amino acids. CDR1 and CDR2 (germline): DFQATT, SNEGSKA (reference sequence). The CDR3 here is CSATPGLRYQQYF. CDR3 bases: TGCAGTGCCACCCCGGGACTCCGCTACCAGCAGTACTTC.

The genes are TRBV12-3 or TRBV12-4 and TRBJ1-1, with D hard to call. The V and J ends lost 7 bases and 0 bases respectively, with 9 bases between them. The CDR3 runs 13 residues. CDR3 sequence (DNA): TGTGCCAGCACCTGGACGTTGAACACTGAAGCTTTCTTT. Its protein product is CASTWTLNTEAFF.

A few counts support this clonotype. The V and J genes are TRBV20-1 and TRBJ1-1; D is possibly TRBD1 (6 bases). With 6 bases removed from V and 3 bases from J, the gap between germline ends came to 20 bases. CDR1 DFQATT and CDR2 SNEGSKA come from the germline V gene (reference sequence). The CDR3 is 15 amino acids. The CDR3 DNA sequence: TGCAGTGCACGGAGGAGGGGGACGGGGGACACTGAAGCTTTCTTT. This sequence encodes CSARRRGTGDTEAFF.

V is TRBV5-6 and J is TRBJ1-2, with 10 bases aligning to TRBD1. Looked up from germline, CDR1 is SGHDT and CDR2 is YYEEEE. CDR3 size: 14 residues. V lost 0 bases and J lost 8; bases outside the gene matches: 4. The CDR3 reads CASSLGTGGEGYTF. The CDR3, as DNA: TGTGCCAGCAGCTTGGGGACAGGGGGAGAAGGCTACACCTTC.

This clonotype was recorded a few times. The chain is built from TRBV27 and TRBJ2-2; D is possibly TRBD1 or TRBD2 (5 bases each). CDR1 and CDR2 from the germline V gene are MNHEY and SMNVEV (reference sequence). V lost 5 bases and J 5 bases, leaving 15 bases between the germline ends. The CDR3 consists of 15 residues. The CDR3 DNA reads as TGTGCCAGCAGTAAAGACAGAAGGAGGACCGGGGAGCTGTTTTTT. Translated, it gives CASSKDRRRTGELFF.

This clonotype was recorded many times. This chain joins TRBV11-2 and TRBJ2-1; 9 bases are shared with TRBD1. CDR1 and CDR2 (germline): SGHAT, FQNNGV. Unmatched junction bases numbered 4, after V lost 4 bases and J lost 3 bases. The CDR3 spans 15 residues. This CDR3 is CASSSDRGIYNEQFF. CDR3 nucleotide sequence: TGTGCCAGCAGCTCGGACAGGGGAATCTACAATGAGCAGTTCTTC.

This clonotype came up many times. This chain connects TRBV29-1 to TRBJ2-3; D gene ambiguous. CDR1 is SQVTM and CDR2 is ANQGSEA in the germline V gene. The CDR3 length is 11 residues. V was clipped by 7 bases and J by 10 bases, with 15 bases between them. CDR3 residues: CSGGPSGSQYF. CDR3 in DNA: TGCAGCGGAGGACCATCCGGGTCGCAGTATTTT.

This clonotype was observed a few times. V is TRBV20-1 and J is TRBJ2-3; TRBD2 matches at 8 bases. Germline CDR1 reads DFQATT; CDR2 reads SNEGSKA (reference sequence). CDR3 length: 16 amino acids. Trimming took 0 bases from V and 4 from J; bases not matched to a gene: 9. The CDR3 DNA is TGCAGTGCTAGAGACCCTGGCGGGGGGTTTTCAGATACGCAGTATTTT. Protein sequence: CSARDPGGGFSDTQYF.

This clonotype has just a few counts. The V and J genes are TRBV6-2 or TRBV6-3 and TRBJ2-1, with D possibly matching TRBD2 (6 bases). Germline-derived CDR1 and CDR2 are MNHEY and SVGEGT. The CDR3 extends over 16 amino acids. Trimming left V 2 bases short and J 4 bases short, with 15 bases between. The CDR3 DNA sequence: TGTGCCAGCAGTTACGCGGGGCCTTACGAGTACAATGAGCAGTTCTTC. Amino acid sequence: CASSYAGPYEYNEQFF.

This clonotype was observed many times. V usage is TRBV7-2 and J usage is TRBJ1-1; D gene ambiguous. The CDR3 runs to 13 residues. Trimming stripped 5 bases from V and 1 base from J, with 8 bases between. Germline CDR1 reads SGHTA; CDR2 reads FQGNSA. The CDR3 is CASSRSGNTEAFF. CDR3 nucleotide sequence: TGTGCCAGCAGCAGAAGTGGGAACACTGAAGCTTTCTTT.

This clonotype has ten or more counts. The chain uses TRBV20-1 and TRBJ2-1; the D gene is possibly TRBD2 (5 bases). The germline V gene encodes CDR1 DFQATT and CDR2 SNEGSKA (reference sequence). This CDR3 is 14 amino acids long. Between the trimmed V and J ends, which lost 6 bases and 7 bases, there was a span of 19 bases. The DNA for the CDR3 is TGCAGTGCCACCACCCGAATTTGGGAGAATGAGCAGTTCTTC. Translation: CSATTRIWENEQFF.

This clonotype turned up a few times. This sequence joins TRBV7-8 and TRBJ2-5; possible D gene TRBD1, 6 bases. V was shortened by 5 bases and J by 7 bases, with 17 bases between the two germline ends. The CDR3 runs to 14 residues. The germline V gene has CDR1 SGHVS and CDR2 FQNEAQ. The CDR3 nucleotides read TGTGCCAGCAGCCCGACGTGGACAGCTCCGACCCAGTACTTC. Its protein is CASSPTWTAPTQYF.

V is TRBV3-1 and J is TRBJ2-4, with D uncertain. The CDR3 is 14 residues long. Trimming took off 0 bases at V and 6 bases at J, with 9 bases between the two ends. Germline V lookup: CDR1 LGHDT, CDR2 YNNKEL (reference sequence). The chain's CDR3 is CASSQDQWLNIQYF. As DNA, the CDR3 is TGTGCCAGCAGCCAAGATCAGTGGCTAAACATTCAGTACTTC.

This clonotype was counted a few times. The V and J genes are TRBV7-2 and TRBJ2-7, with 9 positions matching TRBD1. Germline V gene lookup returns CDR1 SGHTA and CDR2 FQGNSA. V shed 0 bases and J 6 bases; nucleotides not matched to a gene: 6. The CDR3 extends over 15 amino acids. The CDR3 DNA reads as TGTGCCAGCAGCTTAGCGGGACAGGGACCCCTCGAGCAGTACTTC. Its protein product is CASSLAGQGPLEQYF.

The table lists this clonotype with a few counts. The chain has TRBV4-2 and TRBJ2-2; D is ambiguous. V lost 0 bases to trimming and J lost 4 bases, with 9 bases between them. Germline V CDR1 and CDR2: LGHNA, YNFKEQ. The CDR3 runs 15 residues. The CDR3 is CASSQDGRPTGELFF. As DNA, the CDR3 is TGTGCCAGCAGCCAAGACGGGCGGCCCACCGGGGAGCTGTTTTTT.